This TCR beta chain was observed in a study of OX40 agonist ivuxolimab in advanced cancers. Study-wide results and caveats: Clonal expansion was among the lowest in partial responders at 0.1-3.0 mg/kg, especially CD8+. Low normalized T-cell clonal expansion also characterized some of the nonresponders. In the 0.1 to 3.0 mg/kg range, CD4+ and CD8+ blood T cells had expanded clonally by week 6.

Ten or more counts support this clone. Its antigen is not known. This CDR3 comprises 15 residues. Trimming at V came to 0 bases and at J to 8 bases, leaving 2 bases not matched to a gene. The germline V gene encodes CDR1 SGHNT and CDR2 YYREEE (reference sequence). Some clones are missing from TCRdb's copy, which holds only in-frame ones; the method was immunoSEQ multiplex PCR. Here the sample spans some 47,000 clones, around 79% being singletons. The chain links TRBV5-4 to TRBJ1-4, with 12 nucleotides matching TRBD1. The TCR was taken from an adult with an advanced solid tumor such as melanoma, head and neck, liver or kidney cancer. Source: CD4+ or CD8+ T cells sorted from blood, taken in a trial of the OX40 agonist ivuxolimab. CDR3 bases: TGTGCCAGCAGCTTGGAAGGGACAGGGGGCGAAAAACTGTTTTTT. It codes for CASSLEGTGGEKLFF.